This is a list of T cell receptor beta chains from one sample in a study of cytomegalovirus exposure and HLA in healthy donors. Using immunoSEQ multiplex PCR, the repertoire was profiled, and TCRdb retains in-frame clones only, with some absent. The sample lists 170,000 or so clones; 80% were seen once. Sequencing used PBMCs. The receptors derive from a boy younger than 18 in good health and CMV-seronegative. Each CDR3 is given with its conserved first and last residue. The D gene is left open where the match is weak. Size values are once, few and many counts, or a class for expanded clones, and some rows have none.

len,v_gene,abundance,j_gene,d_gene,CDR3aa,CDR3nt
15,TRBV9,once,TRBJ2-2,-,CASSVRTANTGELFF,TGTGCCAGCAGCGTAAGGACAGCGAACACCGGGGAGCTGTTTTTT
14,TRBV9,-,TRBJ2-7,TRBD1,CASSPRTGGFEQYF,TGTGCCAGCAGCCCACGGACAGGGGGCTTCGAGCAGTACTTC
13,TRBV2,once,TRBJ1-1,TRBD1,CASSEDRVAEAFF,TGTGCCAGCAGTGAGGACAGGGTGGCTGAAGCTTTCTTT
11,TRBV20-1,-,TRBJ2-7,-,CSASAGYEQYF,TGCAGTGCTAGCGCAGGATACGAGCAGTACTTC
15,TRBV19,-,TRBJ1-2,TRBD1,CASSTGTGANYGYTF,TGTGCCAGTAGTACCGGGACAGGGGCTAACTATGGCTACACCTTC
13,TRBV15,-,TRBJ1-2,-,CATSRERYYGYTF,TGTGCCACCAGCAGGGAGCGATACTATGGCTACACCTTC
14,TRBV10-1,once,TRBJ2-2,-,CASRRDTNTGELFF,TGCGCCAGCAGACGGGACACGAACACCGGGGAGCTGTTTTTT
12,TRBV5-1,-,TRBJ1-4,-,CASSLDSEKLFF,TGCGCCAGCAGCTTGGACAGTGAAAAACTGTTTTTT
15,TRBV27,-,TRBJ2-7,TRBD1,CASSLRGTEAYEQYF,TGTGCCAGCAGTTTACGTGGGACAGAAGCCTACGAGCAGTACTTC
13,TRBV4-3,-,TRBJ2-7,TRBD1,CASNHGQGYEQYF,TGCGCCAGCAACCACGGACAGGGCTACGAGCAGTACTTC
15,TRBV6-5,-,TRBJ2-7,TRBD2,CASSTGTSHSYEQYF,TGTGCCAGCAGTACCGGGACTAGCCATTCCTACGAGCAGTACTTC
12,TRBV7-9,-,TRBJ1-1,-,CASSRLTAEAFF,TGTGCCAGCAGCCGCTTGACAGCTGAAGCTTTCTTT
12,TRBV7-9,-,TRBJ2-1,-,CASSLRATEQFF,TGTGCCAGCAGCTTACGAGCGACTGAGCAGTTCTTC
14,TRBV29-1,-,TRBJ2-1,TRBD2,CSVELAGGIYEQFF,TGCAGCGTTGAGCTAGCGGGAGGGATATATGAGCAGTTCTTC
12,TRBV6-5,-,TRBJ2-1,-,CASSPVGNEQFF,TGTGCCAGCAGTCCTGTCGGCAATGAGCAGTTCTTC
14,TRBV7-3,-,TRBJ2-5,TRBD2,CASSFGTRDETQYF,TGTGCCAGCAGCTTTGGGACTAGAGACGAGACCCAGTACTTC
18,TRBV7-2,-,TRBJ1-3,-,CASSPLHYFAFSGNTIYF,TGTGCCAGCAGCCCACTTCACTACTTCGCCTTCTCTGGAAACACCATATATTTT
14,TRBV5-1,once,TRBJ1-4,TRBD1,CASSLSQGDEKLFF,TGCGCCAGCAGCTTGAGCCAGGGGGATGAAAAACTGTTTTTT
17,TRBV29-1,once,TRBJ2-1,-,CSVEGPQGISSYNEQFF,TGCAGCGTTGAAGGTCCTCAGGGTATTAGCTCCTACAATGAGCAGTTCTTC
14,TRBV5-1,once,TRBJ1-1,-,CASSMAGGSTEAFF,TGCGCCAGCAGCATGGCAGGCGGGTCTACTGAAGCTTTCTTT
15,TRBV6-5,-,TRBJ2-7,-,CASSYSGTPTYEQYF,TGTGCCAGCAGTTACTCGGGGACACCCACCTACGAGCAGTACTTC
14,TRBV19,few,TRBJ2-7,TRBD1,CASSERQGIGEQYF,TGTGCCAGTAGTGAACGACAGGGTATTGGCGAGCAGTACTTC
16,TRBV9,few,TRBJ2-1,TRBD1,CASSVAWDREMVEQFF,TGTGCCAGCAGCGTGGCGTGGGACAGGGAAATGGTTGAGCAGTTCTTC
17,TRBV6-1,-,TRBJ1-5,TRBD1,CASSEAKGARGNQPQHF,TGTGCCAGCAGTGAAGCGAAGGGGGCCCGCGGCAATCAGCCCCAGCATTTT
13,TRBV2,few,TRBJ1-5,-,CASSERGSWPQHF,TGTGCCAGCAGTGAACGGGGGAGTTGGCCCCAGCATTTT
20,TRBV21-1,-,TRBJ1-3,-,CASSKSHRRDTQNSGNTIYF,TGTGCCAGCAGCAAAAGCCACCGCCGGGACACGCAGAACTCTGGAAACACCATATATTTT
15,TRBV5-4,few,TRBJ1-1,TRBD1,CASSLGGTVNTEAFF,TGTGCCAGCAGCTTGGGGGGGACAGTGAACACTGAAGCTTTCTTT
15,TRBV30,-,TRBJ1-4,-,CAWSVLGQQHEKLFF,TGTGCCTGGAGTGTATTAGGACAGCAACATGAAAAACTGTTTTTT
13,TRBV25-1,once,TRBJ2-7,-,CASIIRGFDEQYF,TGTGCCAGCATAATCAGGGGCTTTGACGAGCAGTACTTC
16,TRBV27,-,TRBJ2-3,TRBD1,CASRAGQGANTDTQYF,TGTGCCAGCCGGGCGGGACAGGGGGCGAACACAGATACGCAGTATTTT
14,TRBV2,-,TRBJ1-4,TRBD1,CASTRDRGNEKLFF,TGTGCCAGCACCAGAGACAGGGGAAATGAAAAACTGTTTTTT
15,TRBV6-4,-,TRBJ2-1,TRBD2,CASSDSTSAYNEQFF,TGTGCCAGCAGTGACTCGACTAGCGCCTACAATGAGCAGTTCTTC
15,TRBV18,-,TRBJ1-5,-,CASSPEVQGNQPQHF,TGTGCCAGCTCACCAGAAGTACAGGGTAATCAGCCCCAGCATTTT
15,TRBV19,-,TRBJ1-5,TRBD1,CASGDRGYSNQPQHF,TGTGCCAGTGGGGACAGGGGATATAGCAATCAGCCCCAGCATTTT
12,TRBV5-6,-,TRBJ1-2,-,CASSFSGFGYTF,TGTGCCAGCAGCTTCTCAGGGTTTGGCTACACCTTC
13,TRBV6-4,-,TRBJ1-4,TRBD1,CASRRQGGEKLFF,TGTGCCAGCAGGAGACAGGGGGGTGAAAAACTGTTTTTT
18,TRBV4-2,once,TRBJ2-3,TRBD2,CASSQTVGRERVPDTQYF,TGTGCCAGCAGCCAGACAGTCGGGCGGGAGAGGGTGCCAGATACGCAGTATTTT
15,TRBV19,few,TRBJ1-1,-,CASSLTTRMNTEAFF,TGTGCCAGTAGTCTAACGACAAGAATGAACACTGAAGCTTTCTTT
14,TRBV7-9,-,TRBJ2-5,-,CSSSSHSGLNTQYF,TGTTCCAGCAGCTCCCACTCGGGACTCAATACCCAGTACTTC
13,TRBV11-1,-,TRBJ2-1,-,CASSGRRVGEQFF,TGTGCCAGCAGCGGAAGACGGGTGGGTGAGCAGTTCTTC
13,TRBV7-9,-,TRBJ2-1,-,CASSLAIRHEQFF,TGTGCCAGCAGCCTCGCCATCAGGCATGAGCAGTTCTTC